The 14 T cell receptor beta chains below come from one sample, sequenced in a study of blood T cells in healthy people across ages. Primed by a sample-barcoded 5' primer and a J-beta primer mix, a second PCR proceeded for roughly 7 to 12 cycles. TCRdb analysed the 5' RACE reads with MiXCR anew, one entry per CDR3 protein. The sample comprises 600,000 to 800,000 distinct CDR3 sequences, 20% to 25% of which are singletons, and roughly 3.4% rests with the top ten. Input material: blood. The receptors shown here come from a man aged 65 to 79 in good health.

This clonotype was observed a handful of times. An end of the junction does not agree with germline; a read error may underlie this. This rearrangement joins TRBV15 to TRBJ2-5; the D gene is possibly TRBD1 (5 bases). The CDR3 length is 13 residues. Looked up from germline, CDR1 is LNHNV and CDR2 is YYDKDF (reference sequence). Here the CDR3 DNA reads TGTGCCACCGGAAGGACAAGACAAGGGACCCAGTACTTC. Translation gives CATGRTRQGTQYF.

This clonotype occurred once. At one of its ends the junction is not consistent with the germline gene, which may arise from a read error. The chain carries TRBV7-9 and TRBJ1-4; TRBD1 agrees at 7 bases. Germline V gene data show CDR1 as SEHNR and CDR2 as FQNEAQ (reference sequence). The CDR3 spans 16 residues. This CDR3 is CASSLTGATTKEKLFF. The CDR3 nucleotides are TGTGCCAGCAGCTTAACAGGGGCCACAACTAAGGAAAAACTGTTTTTT.

This clonotype was seen only a few times. This sequence joins TRBV9 and TRBJ2-5; D might be TRBD1 (5 bases). The germline V gene has CDR1 SGDLS and CDR2 YYNGEE. This CDR3 spans 12 amino acids. Trimming stripped 10 bases from V and 5 bases from J, with 15 bases between. DNA for the CDR3: TGTGCCTCCTCATGGAAGGGGGAGACCCAGTACTTC. Translated: CASSWKGETQYF.

The chain employs TRBV7-9 and TRBJ2-5; possibly TRBD1 for D (6 bases). Near its end, the DNA agrees better with TRBJ2-7, so the J call may be wrong. Germline V gives CDR1 SEHNR, CDR2 FQNEAQ (reference sequence). The CDR3 extends over 14 amino acids. The CDR3 region has the DNA TGTGCCAGCAGCTCACAGGGATCGACCTACGAGCAGTACTTC. This sequence encodes CASSSQGSTYEQYF.

This clonotype was counted between two and nine times. This rearrangement joins TRBV7-9 to TRBJ1-3; TRBD1 matches 7 bases. With 10 bases clipped from V and 4 bases from J, the junction kept 4 bases outside the gene matches. CDR1 SEHNR and CDR2 FQNEAQ come from the germline V gene (reference sequence). The length of the CDR3 is 12 residues. The CDR3 DNA is TGTGCCACCCGGGACAGAGGAAACACCATATATTTT. Its translation is CATRDRGNTIYF.

This clonotype occurred a few times. V usage is TRBV20-1 and J usage is TRBJ1-3, with D possibly being TRBD1 (6 bases). Germline V CDR1 and CDR2: DFQATT, SNEGSKA (reference sequence). V was cut by 4 bases and J by 4 bases, with 11 bases left in between. CDR3 size: 13 residues. As DNA, the CDR3 is TGCAGTGCTAAGCAGGGGTCCGGAAACACCATATATTTT. Translated: CSAKQGSGNTIYF.

The genes are TRBV28 and TRBJ2-7; 8 positions match TRBD1. The CDR3 has 14 residues. V was pared by 6 bases and J by 8 bases, with 12 bases of the junction left unmatched. CDR1 and CDR2 from the germline V gene are MDHEN and SYDVKM. The CDR3, as DNA: TGTGCCAGCAGCTCGACAGGGGCCGGTTTGAAGCAGTACTTC. Protein product: CASSSTGAGLKQYF.

This chain uses TRBV18 with TRBJ2-5; D perhaps matches TRBD2 (5 bases). CDR3 size: 13 residues. Germline values: CDR1 KGHSH, CDR2 LQKENI. V was clipped by 3 bases and J by 7 bases, with 12 bases between them. The CDR3 reads CASSPDSEGTQYF. CDR3 DNA sequence: TGTGCCAGCTCACCCGACTCCGAGGGGACCCAGTACTTC.

The rearrangement joins TRBV29-1 to TRBJ2-2; D is uncertain. The germline V and J ends were trimmed by 5 bases and 5 bases, with 12 bases remaining between them. From germline, CDR1 is SQVTM and CDR2 ANQGSEA. CDR3 length: 13 amino acids. The CDR3 DNA follows: TGCAGCGTTCGGGTCTCCGGGACCGGGGAGCTGTTTTTT. It specifies CSVRVSGTGELFF.

The chain combines TRBV3-1 with TRBJ1-5; D call uncertain. CDR3 length equals 14 residues. CDR1 is LGHDT and CDR2 is YNNKEL in the germline V gene (reference sequence). V was pared by 3 bases and J by 4 bases, with 10 bases between. Here the CDR3 DNA reads TGTGCCAGCAGCCAGAGTTGGGAAAATCAGCCCCAGCATTTT. Its protein product is CASSQSWENQPQHF.

This clonotype has only a few counts. The chain couples TRBV28 to TRBJ2-7, with a tentative D call TRBD1 (6 bases). Per the germline V gene, CDR1 is MDHEN and CDR2 is SYDVKM. Deletions cut 6 bases from V and 3 bases from J, with 18 bases between. This CDR3 is 15 amino acids long. The CDR3 region is CASSPPGHGLYEQYF. CDR3 in DNA: TGTGCCAGCAGCCCTCCGGGACACGGCCTCTACGAGCAGTACTTC.

The chain couples TRBV27 to TRBJ2-5; D is perhaps TRBD2 (5 bases). The ends were cut back, 7 bases at V and 5 bases at J, with 14 bases in the middle. CDR3 length equals 13 residues. Looked up from germline, CDR1 is MNHEY and CDR2 is SMNVEV (reference sequence). The CDR3 reads CASKEGVEETQYF. CDR3 sequence (DNA): TGTGCCAGCAAAGAGGGAGTCGAGGAGACCCAGTACTTC.

This CDR3 reads CASVSQGLRAFF. CDR3 nucleotide sequence: TGTGCCAGCGTCTCCCAGGGACTTAGGGCTTTCTTT. The rearrangement uses TRBV12-3 or TRBV12-4 and TRBJ1-1, with D possibly being TRBD1 (5 bases). This CDR3 is 12 amino acids long. V was clipped by 8 bases and J by 11 bases, with 18 bases between them.

This clonotype appeared many times. The chain has TRBV14 and TRBJ2-3, with 9 nucleotides matching TRBD1. CDR3 length equals 17 residues. Germline V gene lookup returns CDR1 SGHDN and CDR2 FVKESK. With V trimmed by 0 bases and J by 4 bases, 8 bases remained unmatched. CDR3 sequence reads: CASSQDGTGIYSDTQYF. The DNA for the CDR3 is TGTGCCAGCAGCCAAGATGGGACAGGGATTTATTCAGATACGCAGTATTTT.